This T cell receptor beta chain was captured in a study of patients and donors after allogeneic stem cell transplantation. Germline CDR1 is LNHNV and CDR2 is YYDKDF (reference sequence). Between the trimmed V and J ends, which lost 0 bases and 2 bases, there was a span of 11 bases. The CDR3 runs 15 residues. Via MiXCR, TCRdb re-called the RT-PCR reads, giving one row per CDR3 protein. The table lists around 200,000 distinct CDR3 sequences, 35% to 45% of them singletons. The sequence was collected from a human donor who was either an allogeneic HSCT recipient or a stem cell or donor lymphocyte infusion donor (not recorded which). It is not recorded whose cells these are; they may come from a transplant donor. This chain uses TRBV15 with TRBJ2-7; D uncertain. Sample: blood, either unsorted or a sorted T cell fraction (not recorded which). CDR3 sequence reads: CATSREVHSTYEQYF. In DNA, the CDR3 is TGTGCCACCAGCAGAGAGGTCCATTCGACCTACGAGCAGTACTTC.